A single T cell receptor beta chain is shown here with its context. Its binding antigen is unknown. It has no much larger one-base neighbor in the sample; base qualities were not kept. This record belongs to a study of blood T cell repertoires in COVID-19 (TCRdb year 2020). Context from the whole study: Collaborator samples came from the United States, Italy and Spain and covered acute and convalescent phases of COVID-19. The prospective study material was composed of cDNA or gDNA derived from T cells, B-cell-depleted T cells, or PBMCs. Deeply sampled blood TCRbeta repertoires from subjects exposed to, actively infected with, or recovered from COVID-19 were included in the dataset. The repertoires were made available in a free public database intended to serve as a resource for research on the immune response to SARS-CoV-2. Samples were obtained from the ongoing ImmuneRACE study (first 160 participants) and from approximately 1,200 subjects provided by 6 global collaborators. Nearly every sample came with metadata listing a de-identified subject ID, COVID-19 status, age in years and sex. Where HLA class I and class II types were available, the types were taken from metadata supplied by the sample provider, not from assay-based typing.

The immunoSEQ Assay, a bias-controlled multiplex PCR, was used to amplify TCRbeta CDR3 regions from genomic DNA. As for the authors' bioinformatics: The number of nucleated cells in each sample was estimated from the amplification of reference gene primers within the assay. Sequence reads were collapsed and filtered to measure the absolute abundance of every unique TCRbeta CDR3 rearrangement. For each sample, productive Simpson clonality was calculated as the square root of Simpson's diversity index over productive rearrangements. TCRdb provides this immuneACCESS table in a form limited to in-frame rearrangements. Some clones are lacking; in checked studies, under half of them reflect an unresolved V gene, and why the rest are absent is not known. V and J calls and clone size are those listed in that table; D and trimming were worked out from the DNA. This sample comprises roughly 100,000 clones, 84% of them detected only once. The leading ten clones occupy 10% to 15% of the sample.

The CDR3, cysteine through phenylalanine, is 13 amino acids long. Here the CDR3 DNA is all that survives: 39 bases in frame from base 1. CDR1 and CDR2, per the germline V gene, are SGHTA and FQGNSA. V and J lose 5 bases and 7 bases, and a span of 15 bases separates them. Collaborating institutions collected whole blood in K2EDTA tubes following their own protocols. For TCRbeta analysis, collaborators shipped samples as frozen whole blood, isolated PBMCs, or DNA extracted from either of those sample types. The study at large found these results: The quantity of clinical and demographic metadata differed by source and by participant and was supplied without curation.

This sequence was found in a human donor in a cohort sampled during active or convalescent COVID-19. Sequenced sample: peripheral blood. The chain is assembled from TRBV7-2 and TRBJ2-7, with a weak D call of TRBD2 (5 bases match). The CDR3 region has the sequence CASSRGPTGEQYF. The DNA reads as follows: TGTGCCAGCAGCCGAGGGCCTACGGGAGAGCAGTACTTC.